The rows below give T cell receptor beta chains drawn from one sample of a study of human T cells and chemical hapten exposure. TCRdb reprocessed the RACE reads via MiXCR and lists one record per CDR3 protein. Of about 84,000 distinct CDR3 sequences in the sample, about 9.4% were seen once. This specimen consisted of whole blood, obtained in connection with sensitization to the hapten diphenylcyclopropenone (DPC). These receptors all stem from a woman between 45 and 65 years old with alopecia areata. Some clones in this sample may be carry-over from other donors' samples. CDR3s include the opening cysteine and the closing phenylalanine or tryptophan. The D gene is left open where the match is weak. The size field is filled for only some rows; it gives once, few, many or a size class.

>TRBV5-1|-|TRBJ2-1|16|few
TGCGCCAGCAGCTTGGGTGGGCGGGCTTCGAACAATGAGCAGTTCTTC
CASSLGGRASNNEQFF
>TRBV6-1|TRBD1|TRBJ2-6|16|few
TGTGCCAGCCGGGACAGGGTTAGCTCTGGGGCCAACGTCCTGACTTTC
CASRDRVSSGANVLTF
>TRBV27|-|TRBJ2-1|14|many
TGTGCCAGCAGAGAAAGGACAGCGCACAATGAGCAGTTCTTC
CASRERTAHNEQFF
>TRBV6-2/TRBV6-3|TRBD1|TRBJ2-3|17|many
TGTGCCAGCAATGTACGCAGGGGGCCAATCCCCTCAGATACGCAGTATTTT
CASNVRRGPIPSDTQYF
>TRBV12-3/TRBV12-4|-|TRBJ1-1|15|many
TGTGCCAGCAGTTCATCCCGCTTAGGGAACACTGAAGCTTTCTTT
CASSSSRLGNTEAFF
>TRBV3-1|-|TRBJ1-1|13|-
TGTGCCAGCAGCCAAGGAAGGGCACGTGAAGCTTTCTTT
CASSQGRAREAFF
>TRBV9|TRBD1|TRBJ2-3|15|-
TGTGCCAGCAGCAAGGACAGGCTTAGCACAGATACGCAGTATTTT
CASSKDRLSTDTQYF
>TRBV12-3/TRBV12-4|TRBD1|TRBJ2-3|17|many
TGTGCCAGCAGTCCAGGTACAGGGGGCGCTTCAAGGAATACGCAGTATTTT
CASSPGTGGASRNTQYF
>TRBV9|-|TRBJ2-3|15|few
TGTGCCAGCAGCCCCCGGACCCGGACCACAGATACGCAGTATTTT
CASSPRTRTTDTQYF
>TRBV5-4|-|TRBJ1-6|13|few
TGTGCCAGCAGCCGAGATCCTCATTCACCCCTCCACTTT
CASSRDPHSPLHF
>TRBV15|-|TRBJ1-1|15|many
TGTGCCACCAGCAGAGATTTGAGGGAGGGCCCTGAAGCTTTCTTT
CATSRDLREGPEAFF
>TRBV18|-|TRBJ1-1|15|few
TGTGCCAGCTCACCAATTGTGGGGGCTAGCGATGAAGCTTTCTTT
CASSPIVGASDEAFF
>TRBV11-2|-|TRBJ2-2|14|-
TGTGCCAGCAGCCCTCTAGGCGGGACCGGGGAGCTGTTTTTT
CASSPLGGTGELFF
>TRBV5-1|-|TRBJ2-3|16|many
TGCGCCAGCAGCTTGGAACCAGGGGGGCCTGTAGATACGCAGTATTTT
CASSLEPGGPVDTQYF
>TRBV2|-|TRBJ2-5|16|medium-sized
TGTGCCAGCAGGGTTGACCATCGGTTGGCCCAAGAGACCCAGTACTTC
CASRVDHRLAQETQYF
>TRBV2|TRBD1|TRBJ1-6|14|few
TGTGCCAGCAGTACCGGGACAGAAGATTCACCCCTCCACTTT
CASSTGTEDSPLHF
>TRBV29-1|TRBD1|TRBJ2-1|15|-
TGCAGCGTTGAACCCCCCACAGGGGGCAAAAATGAGCAGTTCTTC
CSVEPPTGGKNEQFF
>TRBV20-1|TRBD2|TRBJ2-5|14|many
TGCAGTGCTAGAGATGGGACTAGCCAAGAGACCCAGTACTTC
CSARDGTSQETQYF
>TRBV20-1|TRBD2|TRBJ2-3|17|many
TGCAGTGCTAGAGGACCCCCATTTGGACTAGCTACAGATACGCAGTATTTT
CSARGPPFGLATDTQYF
>TRBV12-3/TRBV12-4|-|TRBJ1-1|13|-
TGTGCCAGCGAAGGTTGGGGACCAACTGAAGCTTTCTTT
CASEGWGPTEAFF
>TRBV6-2/TRBV6-3|TRBD2|TRBJ2-3|16|-
TGTGCCAGCAGTTCGGATAGCGGGGGGACGGAGGATACGCAGTATTTT
CASSSDSGGTEDTQYF
>TRBV6-6|-|TRBJ2-5|13|many
TGTGCCAGCAGCCAGGGATTACAAGAGACCCAGTACTTC
CASSQGLQETQYF
>TRBV6-2/TRBV6-3|TRBD2|TRBJ2-1|15|-
TGTGCCAGCAGTTTAGCGGGAGGGCCAACGAATGAGCAGTTCTTC
CASSLAGGPTNEQFF
>TRBV4-1|-|TRBJ1-2|16|many
TGCGCCAGCAGCCAAGATGGGGCAGGGACAAACTATGGCTACACCTTC
CASSQDGAGTNYGYTF
>TRBV7-9|TRBD2|TRBJ2-1|18|many
TGTGCCAGCAGCGAATCTAGCGGGACGTTTTTCAGGTACAATGAGCAGTTCTTC
CASSESSGTFFRYNEQFF
>TRBV29-1|TRBD2|TRBJ2-1|14|many
TGCAGCGCCCAGAGCGGGAAGACTTACAATGAGCAGTTCTTC
CSAQSGKTYNEQFF
>TRBV12-3/TRBV12-4|-|TRBJ1-5|13|many
TGTGCCAGCAGGACAGGCAGCAATCAGCCCCAGCATTTT
CASRTGSNQPQHF